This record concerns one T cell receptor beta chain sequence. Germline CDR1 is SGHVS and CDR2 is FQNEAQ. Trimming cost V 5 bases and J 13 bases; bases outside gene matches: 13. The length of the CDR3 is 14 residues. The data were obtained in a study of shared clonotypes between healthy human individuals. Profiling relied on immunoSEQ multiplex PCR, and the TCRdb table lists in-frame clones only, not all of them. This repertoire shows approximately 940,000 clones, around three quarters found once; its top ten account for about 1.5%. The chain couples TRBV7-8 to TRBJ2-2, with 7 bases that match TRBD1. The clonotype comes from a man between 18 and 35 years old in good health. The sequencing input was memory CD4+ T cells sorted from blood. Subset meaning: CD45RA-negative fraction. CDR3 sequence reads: CASSLGQSAGALFF. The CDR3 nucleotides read TGTGCCAGCAGCCTGGGACAGTCCGCCGGCGCGCTGTTTTTT.